What follows are 20 T cell receptor beta chains derived from one specimen sequenced in a study of T cells after yellow fever vaccination. TCRdb itself ran the 5' RACE reads through MiXCR, one entry per CDR3 protein. The repertoire consists of some 560,000 distinct CDR3 sequences, with 17% occurring once and the leading ten covering 15% to 20%. The source was PBMCs, collected about 5 days after the first yellow fever vaccination. All receptors derive from a man aged 18-30 years who received the YFV17D yellow fever vaccine.

This clonotype was counted only a few times. The chain carries TRBV11-2 and TRBJ1-6; D is uncertain. V was cut by 5 bases and J by 6 bases, with 14 bases left in between. The CDR3 length is 15 residues. Germline V gene lookup returns CDR1 SGHAT and CDR2 FQNNGV. CDR3 bases: TGTGCCAGCAGCACGACCTCGGCGGCTAATTCACCCCTCCACTTT. Translated, it gives CASSTTSAANSPLHF.

Ten or more counts support this clonotype. CDR3 protein: CASSLPGTYEQYF. CDR3 DNA: TGTGCCAGCAGCTTACCGGGGACCTACGAGCAGTACTTC. This chain connects TRBV7-9 to TRBJ2-7; TRBD2 is a possible D gene (5 bases). Germline CDR1 and CDR2: SEHNR and FQNEAQ (reference sequence). This CDR3 contains 13 residues. V dropped 2 bases and J dropped 2 bases, with 7 bases sitting between them.

Only a few counts were recorded for this clonotype. This chain connects TRBV4-1 to TRBJ1-5; 9 nucleotides match TRBD1. J lost 5 bases, V lost 0 bases, and 8 bases had no gene match. This CDR3 has 17 residues. CDR1 is MGHRA, CDR2 YSYEKL, per germline. This CDR3 is CASSQDTGGANHQPQHF. The CDR3 nucleotides read TGCGCCAGCAGCCAAGATACAGGGGGCGCGAATCATCAGCCCCAGCATTTT.

This chain joins TRBV20-1 and TRBJ1-2; 9 positions match TRBD1. CDR1 and CDR2 from the germline V gene are DFQATT and SNEGSKA (reference sequence). This CDR3 region has 17 residues. V was clipped by 3 bases and J by 5 bases; unmatched bases: 16. Here the CDR3 DNA reads TGCAGTGCTAGGCCGCCATTGGACAGGGGCCCTCCTTATGGCTACACCTTC. Protein product: CSARPPLDRGPPYGYTF.

Remarks on this clonotype: The germline gene is not matched at one end of the junction; a read error may be the cause. The chain carries TRBV7-7 and TRBJ2-2; tentative D call: TRBD2 (5 bases). The germline CDR1 and CDR2 sequences are SSHAT and FNYEAQ (reference sequence). There are 15 residues in the CDR3. The CDR3: CASSSGWAGSGELFF. CDR3 DNA sequence: TGTGCTAGCAGCTCAGGTTGGGCGGGCTCCGGGGAGCTGTTTTTT.

This clonotype has a handful of counts. This rearrangement joins TRBV4-3 to TRBJ2-7, with TRBD1 identical over 7 bases. V trimming: 3 bases; J trimming: 5 bases; junction bases outside the gene matches: 4. The germline V gene encodes CDR1 LGHNA and CDR2 YSLEER. CDR3 length: 13 amino acids. The CDR3 loop is CASSHLQGNEQYF. The CDR3 DNA follows: TGCGCCAGCAGCCATTTACAGGGGAACGAGCAGTACTTC.

DNA of the CDR3: TGTGCCACCAGCCTAAATCTATATTACAATGAGCAGTTCTTC. It translates to CATSLNLYYNEQFF. The J gene is TRBJ2-1, the V gene TRBV15, with D hard to call. The V gene lost 5 bases and the J gene lost 4 bases, with 12 bases spanning the gap. Germline V gene sequence: CDR1 LNHNV, CDR2 YYDKDF (reference sequence). This CDR3 has 14 residues.

The gene calls are TRBV12-3 or TRBV12-4 and TRBJ2-2, with 8 bases identical to TRBD2. J gave up 1 base and V 7 bases, and 5 bases lay outside the gene matches. The CDR3 loop spans 15 amino acids. The CDR3 here is CASTRAGVNTGELFF. The CDR3 nucleotides are TGTGCCAGCACCCGAGCGGGGGTGAACACCGGGGAGCTGTTTTTT.

This clonotype appeared a few times. The V call is TRBV10-3, the J call TRBJ2-3, with unresolved D. V was clipped by 0 bases and J by 7 bases, with 8 bases between them. The germline V gene has CDR1 ENHRY and CDR2 SYGVKD. This CDR3 comprises 13 residues. The CDR3 DNA is TGTGCCATCAGTGAGTCGCAGGCCAATACGCAGTATTTT. Protein: CAISESQANTQYF.

This rearrangement joins TRBV3-1 to TRBJ1-2, with 7 positions matching TRBD1. The germline gives CDR1 LGHDT, CDR2 YNNKEL (reference sequence). This CDR3 region has 13 residues. Trimming cost V 1 base and J 8 bases; bases outside gene matches: 4. CDR3 sequence (DNA): TGTGCCAGCAGCCAAGGACAGGGTGGAGGCTACACCTTC. This translates into CASSQGQGGGYTF.

J is TRBJ1-1 and V is TRBV6-5, with D possibly TRBD1 on 6 matching bases. CDR1 MNHEY and CDR2 SVGAGI come from the germline V gene. The V and J ends lost 3 bases and 5 bases respectively, with 13 bases between them. This CDR3 has 14 residues. The CDR3 sequence: CASSYSDRTTEAFF. The CDR3 region has the DNA TGTGCCAGCAGTTATAGCGACAGGACGACTGAAGCTTTCTTT.

The chain is built from TRBV27 and TRBJ1-2; TRBD1 might be the D (5 bases). Deletions cut 3 bases from V and 6 bases from J, with 11 bases between. The CDR3 runs 13 residues. The germline gives CDR1 MNHEY, CDR2 SMNVEV (reference sequence). CDR3 amino acids: CASSFRGVNGYTF. CDR3 DNA sequence: TGTGCCAGCAGTTTCCGGGGGGTAAATGGCTACACCTTC.

The chain uses TRBV5-1 and TRBJ1-1; perhaps TRBD1 as D (6 bases). Germline loops: CDR1 SGHRS, CDR2 YFSETQ. The CDR3 runs to 11 residues. V was cut by 0 bases and J by 11 bases, with 8 bases left in between. Here the CDR3 reads CASSLDRVAFF. The DNA of the CDR3 is TGCGCCAGCAGCTTGGACAGGGTGGCTTTCTTT.

The CDR3 reads CATSDSLGDTQYF. CDR3 nucleotide sequence: TGTGCCACCAGTGATTCCCTAGGAGATACGCAGTATTTT. The V call is TRBV24-1, the J call TRBJ2-3; D ambiguous. Between the trimmed V and J ends, which lost 2 bases and 5 bases, there was a span of 7 bases. Looked up from germline, CDR1 is KGHDR and CDR2 is SFDVKD. The CDR3 is 13 amino acids.

Only a few counts were recorded for this clonotype. The rearrangement joins TRBV6-2 or TRBV6-3 to TRBJ2-7; 11 bases are shared with TRBD2. The CDR3 has 15 amino acids. The germline CDR1 and CDR2 sequences are MNHEY and SVGEGT. Unmatched junction bases numbered 13, after V lost 6 bases and J lost 9 bases. In nucleotides, the CDR3 is TGTGCCAGCAGCCAAGGGACTAGCGGACCACTAGGGCAGTACTTC. Protein sequence: CASSQGTSGPLGQYF.

This clonotype was detected a few times. The chain links TRBV12-3 or TRBV12-4 to TRBJ2-7, with unresolved D. CDR3 length: 12 amino acids. Between the trimmed V and J ends, which lost 1 base and 6 bases, there was a span of 7 bases. CDR3 sequence reads: CASSLDGREQYF. CDR3 coding DNA: TGTGCCAGCAGTTTAGACGGGCGCGAGCAGTACTTC.

This clonotype was seen only a few times. The V gene is TRBV7-2, the J gene TRBJ2-3; 12 bases agree with TRBD2. The ends lost 3 bases at V and 2 bases at J; junction bases unmatched: 3. Germline V lookup: CDR1 SGHTA, CDR2 FQGNSA. CDR3 length equals 16 residues. This chain's CDR3 is CASSFTSGGYTDTQYF. The DNA for the CDR3 is TGTGCCAGCAGCTTTACTAGCGGGGGGTACACAGATACGCAGTATTTT.

This clonotype was detected only a few times. The rearrangement uses TRBV29-1 and TRBJ2-5; D gene uncertain. Deletions cut 1 base from V and 3 bases from J, with 18 bases between. The CDR3 loop spans 16 amino acids. Germline V gene data show CDR1 as SQVTM and CDR2 as ANQGSEA. The CDR3 loop is CSVEGLSRQEEETQYF. The CDR3 region has the DNA TGCAGCGTTGAAGGACTCTCGCGGCAGGAAGAAGAGACCCAGTACTTC.

This clonotype was recorded a few times. The gene calls are TRBV5-1 and TRBJ2-3; TRBD2 matches 10 bases. CDR1 and CDR2 from the germline V gene are SGHRS and YFSETQ. CDR3 length equals 16 residues. Trimming cost V 5 bases and J 6 bases; bases outside gene matches: 12. The CDR3 loop is CASSRPSGGAWDTQYF. The CDR3 DNA is TGCGCCAGCAGTCGACCGAGCGGGGGGGCCTGGGATACGCAGTATTTT.

About this clonotype: One end of the junction fails to match germline, which may point to a read error. The CDR3 bases are TGTGCCAGTAGTAGGACAGGGGATCAAGGCAAAAACATTCAATACTTC. It is translated as CASSRTGDQGKNIQYF. This rearrangement joins TRBV19 to TRBJ2-4, with 9 bases lining up with TRBD1. Germline V gives CDR1 LNHDA, CDR2 SQIVND (reference sequence). The CDR3 spans 16 residues.